Given below is one T cell receptor beta chain in context. Its antigen is unidentified. The sample comes from a study of T-cell reconstitution after alpha-beta-depleted transplantation in children. The CDR3 has 13 residues. Deletions cut 9 bases from V and 7 bases from J, with 19 bases between. From germline, CDR1 is MNHNY and CDR2 SVGAGI (reference sequence). As it was prepared, the TCRbeta library received unique molecular identifiers. TCRdb re-called the PCR reads with MiXCR, one entry per CDR3 protein. The table lists 500,000 to 650,000 distinct CDR3 sequences, 10% to 15% of them singletons, with 2.2% in the top ten. Study-wide findings and caveats: A year post-transplant, T-cell counts and diversity derived mostly from newly produced T cells. TCRbeta diversity was high at day 60 in some patients (a result of surviving recipient T cells and thymic progenitors). The study reportedly traced alpha-beta T cells about two months after transplant to several hundred expanded graft clones.

The gene calls are TRBV6-6 and TRBJ2-7; tentative D call: TRBD2 (7 bases). The receptor's source is a male patient between 5 and 17 years old who had a stem cell transplant for acute myeloid leukemia, so the T cells may come from the graft donor. Here the sequenced sample was PBMCs, mostly from graft donor cells, taken 360 days after TCRalphabeta/CD19-depleted stem cell transplant. CDR3 sequence: CASSARAGAEQYF. The CDR3 DNA follows: TGTGCCAGTAGCGCACGGGCGGGGGCGGAGCAGTACTTC.